Below, 5 T cell receptor beta chains from the same sample are listed, as sequenced in a study of identical twins. TCRdb re-analysed the 5' RACE reads in MiXCR, keeping a single row per CDR3 protein. The table shows about 890,000 distinct CDR3 sequences, with 9% to 15% occurring only once. These data also featured in a second study, about yellow fever vaccine responses in identical twins.

Sequencing was done on a sample of PBMCs. These receptors were taken from a woman aged 18-35 years in good health.

V gene TRBV19 combines with J gene TRBJ1-5; 7 nucleotides agree with TRBD1. Germline loops: CDR1 LNHDA, CDR2 SQIVND (reference sequence). This CDR3 has 12 residues. The V segment lost 11 bases and the J segment 5 bases; nucleotides outside the gene matches: 6. DNA of the CDR3: TGTGCCGTGGGGACAGCCTATCAGCCCCAGCATTTT. This gives the protein CAVGTAYQPQHF.

The table lists this clonotype with a few counts. CDR3 DNA: TGCAGTGCTTTCCCTGGACAGGGGGGCACTGAAGCTTTCTTT. Encoded protein: CSAFPGQGGTEAFF. The gene calls are TRBV20-1 and TRBJ1-1; 10 nucleotides align to TRBD1. The CDR3 runs 14 residues. Germline CDR1 is DFQATT and CDR2 is SNEGSKA (reference sequence). V was pared by 5 bases and J by 4 bases, with 7 bases of the junction left unmatched.

The chain is built from TRBV10-3 and TRBJ1-5; no clear D. From germline, CDR1 is ENHRY and CDR2 SYGVKD. This CDR3 is 13 amino acids long. V lost 4 bases and J lost 0, with 4 bases in between. CDR3 sequence: CAISGFSNQPQHF. CDR3 DNA: TGTGCCATCAGTGGATTTAGCAATCAGCCCCAGCATTTT.

This clonotype was seen at least ten times. The chain has TRBV5-1 and TRBJ2-1; TRBD2 matches at 13 bases. The V gene end was trimmed by 0 bases and the J gene end by 4 bases; junction bases not matched to a gene: 1. Germline CDR1 reads SGHRS; CDR2 reads YFSETQ. There are 16 residues in the CDR3. Here the CDR3 reads CASSLGGLAGYNEQFF. The CDR3 nucleotides are TGCGCCAGCAGCTTGGGGGGACTAGCGGGATACAATGAGCAGTTCTTC.

The gene calls are TRBV12-3 or TRBV12-4 and TRBJ2-1; the D gene is possibly TRBD2 (6 bases). The CDR3 loop spans 14 amino acids. With 5 bases removed from V and 6 bases from J, the gap between germline ends came to 14 bases. The CDR3 region has the DNA TGTGCCAGCAGTCGCCGGGACTTCGGCAATGAGCAGTTCTTC. As protein: CASSRRDFGNEQFF.